By its share, the clone carrying this T cell receptor beta chain is medium-sized. The antigen is undetermined. This record comes from a study of OX40 agonist ivuxolimab in advanced cancers. Study background: Recorded diagnoses for dose-escalation patients were hepatocellular carcinoma, melanoma, renal cell or head and neck cancer.

Between the trimmed V and J ends, which lost 8 bases and 3 bases, there was a span of 16 bases. The V gene's germline CDR1 is MNHNS and CDR2 SASEGT. The CDR3 is 14 amino acids. Produced via immunoSEQ multiplex PCR; TCRdb's table is partial and in-frame only. The data hold around 50,000 clones, with over 75% observed a single time. Whole-study results and caveats: Dose levels from 0.1 to 3.0 mg/kg saw CD4+ and CD8+ blood T cells expand clonally by week 6. The study found that CD8+ T cells averaged more expanded clones than CD4+.

This receptor was identified in an adult with an advanced solid tumor such as melanoma, head and neck, liver or kidney cancer. This chain connects TRBV6-1 to TRBJ1-1; D is ambiguous. Source: CD4+ or CD8+ T cells sorted from blood, taken in a trial of the OX40 agonist ivuxolimab. As DNA, the CDR3 is TGTGCCAGCCCGAGGGCCCTGAGCGACACTGAAGCTTTCTTT. The encoded protein is CASPRALSDTEAFF.